These 30 T cell receptor beta chains were sequenced from one sample in a study of blood T cells in healthy people across ages. Alongside a J-beta primer mix, a sample-barcoded 5' primer served in a second PCR lasting 7 to 11 cycles. MiXCR, run by TCRdb on the 5' RACE reads, gives a single entry per CDR3 protein. This sample yields hundreds of thousands of distinct CDR3 sequences, of which roughly 50% are seen a single time; about 26% belongs to the top ten. Sequences were obtained from blood. Receptors were obtained from a man aged 40-55 years in good health.

The CDR3 DNA sequence: TGTGCCATCAGTGACGGACAGGGTGGCGAGCAGTACTTC. Protein product: CAISDGQGGEQYF. This chain links TRBV10-3 with TRBJ2-5, with 8 bases lining up with TRBD1. The DNA end favors TRBJ2-7, so the J call may be wrong. The CDR3 has 13 residues. Per germline, CDR1 ENHRY and CDR2 SYGVKD.

The V gene is TRBV20-1, the J gene TRBJ1-1; D is undetermined. Germline CDR1 reads DFQATT; CDR2 reads SNEGSKA (reference sequence). The CDR3 is 13 residues long. V dropped 1 base and J dropped 4 bases, with 10 bases sitting between them. The CDR3 DNA sequence: TGCAGTGCTAGAGTTACCGGCCGCACTGAAGCTTTCTTT. Protein: CSARVTGRTEAFF.

There are a few counts of this clonotype. For the CDR3, the DNA is TGTGCCAGCAGTGAATTTGTAGGGAGCGTAGAGACCCAGTACTTC. Protein product: CASSEFVGSVETQYF. The chain recombines TRBV25-1 with TRBJ2-7, with D possibly being TRBD2 (5 bases). TRBJ2-5 matches the DNA end more closely, so the J call is doubtful. From germline, CDR1 is MGHDK and CDR2 SYGVNS. The CDR3 loop spans 15 amino acids.

The chain employs TRBV20-1 and TRBJ2-1, with TRBD2 matching 14 bases. V lost 5 bases, J lost 0 bases, and 24 bases stayed unmatched. The CDR3 contains 23 residues. Per germline, CDR1 DFQATT and CDR2 SNEGSKA (reference sequence). This CDR3 is CSARSGLRTSGGPNLFSYNEQFF. CDR3 coding DNA: TGCAGTGCTCGGTCTGGGCTTCGGACTAGCGGGGGGCCGAACCTTTTCTCCTACAATGAGCAGTTCTTC.

This clonotype has just one count. The CDR3 nucleotides are TGTGCCAGCAGCCGGGACGGCCTAGGAGGTGAGCAGTTCTTC. It specifies CASSRDGLGGEQFF. V gene TRBV28 combines with J gene TRBJ2-1; D possibly uses TRBD1 or TRBD2 (5 bases each). The CDR3 is made up of 14 amino acids. Looked up from germline, CDR1 is MDHEN and CDR2 is SYDVKM. Trimming left V 6 bases short and J 9 bases short, with 18 bases between.

This clonotype was counted between two and nine times. The chain employs TRBV6-5 and TRBJ2-5; 7 bases are shared with TRBD2. After removal of 3 bases from V and 10 bases from J, the junction contained 14 bases not matched to a gene. The CDR3 is made up of 15 amino acids. Germline CDR1 reads MNHEY; CDR2 reads SVGAGI. The CDR3 loop is CASSYGGRFGGNQYF. CDR3 nucleotide sequence: TGTGCCAGCAGTTATGGCGGGCGGTTCGGGGGGAACCAGTACTTC.

The chain recombines TRBV6-5 with TRBJ2-1, with D perhaps given as TRBD1 or TRBD2 (5 bases each). The CDR3 length is 15 residues. Trimming removed 5 bases from V and 6 bases from J, with 17 bases in between. Germline-derived CDR1 and CDR2 are MNHEY and SVGAGI. CDR3 residues: CASSPNRDQGNEQFF. In nucleotides, the CDR3 is TGTGCCAGCAGTCCAAACCGGGACCAGGGCAATGAGCAGTTCTTC.

The chain links TRBV27 to TRBJ2-7, with 15 bases matching TRBD2. The CDR3 covers 15 residues. V shed 3 bases and J 7 bases; nucleotides not matched to a gene: 4. Germline CDR1 and CDR2: MNHEY and SMNVEV (reference sequence). The DNA of the CDR3 is TGTGCCAGCAGTTTGACGGGACTAGCGGGAGGTGAGCAGTACTTC. Protein: CASSLTGLAGGEQYF.

This clonotype was detected only a few times. The chain links TRBV28 to TRBJ2-3; the match to TRBD1 covers 7 bases. J gave up 1 base and V 3 bases, and 7 bases lay outside the gene matches. Germline CDR1 reads MDHEN; CDR2 reads SYDVKM. This CDR3 region has 16 residues. The CDR3 coding sequence is TGTGCCAGCAGTTTGACCCTTACAGGGGGCACAGATACGCAGTATTTT. Translated: CASSLTLTGGTDTQYF.

The chain recombines TRBV5-1 with TRBJ1-1; D is perhaps TRBD1 (5 bases). CDR3 length equals 13 residues. Germline V gives CDR1 SGHRS, CDR2 YFSETQ. V lost 9 bases and J 2 bases, leaving 14 bases between the germline ends. CDR3 nucleotide sequence: TGCGCCAACCAAGGACACTTAAACACTGAAGCTTTCTTT. Residues: CANQGHLNTEAFF.

The V gene is TRBV7-9, the J gene TRBJ1-2, with D maybe TRBD1 (6 bases). Germline V gene data show CDR1 as SEHNR and CDR2 as FQNEAQ (reference sequence). Deletions cut 2 bases from V and 6 bases from J, with 13 bases between. The CDR3 is 14 residues long. CDR3: CASSLLQGPNGYTF. The CDR3 DNA follows: TGTGCCAGCAGCTTACTTCAGGGGCCCAATGGCTACACCTTC.

The chain recombines TRBV20-1 with TRBJ2-2; the D gene is possibly TRBD1 (5 bases). From germline, CDR1 is DFQATT and CDR2 SNEGSKA (reference sequence). Trimming shortened V by 1 base and J by 3 bases, and 9 bases separated the two germline ends. The CDR3 covers 14 residues. The CDR3 DNA is TGCAGTGCTAGAGGTCGCAGGGACACCGGGGAGCTGTTTTTT. Translated, it gives CSARGRRDTGELFF.

This chain connects TRBV28 to TRBJ2-5; D may be TRBD1 or TRBD2 (6 bases each). V was pared by 6 bases and J by 12 bases, with 20 bases between. Germline assignment: CDR1 MDHEN and CDR2 SYDVKM. The CDR3 length is 13 residues. The CDR3 DNA follows: TGTGCCAGCAGCCTTAACCCCAGGGGAGGAGAGTACTTC. Amino acids: CASSLNPRGGEYF.

The genes are TRBV27 and TRBJ2-3, with 9 bases that match TRBD1. In germline, CDR1 is MNHEY, CDR2 SMNVEV (reference sequence). The CDR3 runs to 14 residues. The trim removed 7 bases at V and 5 bases at J, leaving 7 bases unmatched. The chain's CDR3 is CASMGQGVLDTQYF. In DNA form, the CDR3 reads TGTGCCAGCATGGGACAGGGAGTATTAGATACGCAGTATTTT.

This clonotype turned up a few times. The rearrangement joins TRBV5-1 to TRBJ2-1; 8 nucleotides agree with TRBD1. The CDR3 covers 13 residues. The V gene end was trimmed by 6 bases and the J gene end by 5 bases; junction bases not matched to a gene: 4. Germline V CDR1 and CDR2: SGHRS, YFSETQ. CDR3 bases: TGCGCCAGCACCAGGGGGCGTGACAATGAGCAGTTCTTC. Protein: CASTRGRDNEQFF.

In its sample, this clonotype was seen a few times. The V call is TRBV7-9, the J call TRBJ2-5; TRBD2 might be the D (5 bases). CDR3 length equals 12 residues. Per the germline V gene, CDR1 is SEHNR and CDR2 is FQNEAQ (reference sequence). Trimming pared 9 bases from V and 4 bases from J, leaving 12 bases between. In DNA, the CDR3 is TGTGCCAGTCAGTTGGGAGTAGAGACCCAGTACTTC. Its translation: CASQLGVETQYF. Filled out from reference TRBV7-9 and TRBJ2-5, the complete variable domain reads DTGVSQNPRHKITKRGQNVTFRCDPISEHNRLYWYRQTLGQGPEFLTYFQNEAQLEKSRLLSDRFSAERPKGSFSTLEIQRTEQGDSAMYLCASQLGVETQYFGPGTRLLVL.

This clonotype was seen a few times. This may be a read error: a much more frequent sequence differs by one nucleotide. The V call is TRBV4-2, the J call TRBJ2-1; TRBD2 matches 9 bases. The J call may be wrong; the DNA end is better matched by TRBJ2-7. The CDR3 is 16 residues long. Germline lookup yields CDR1 LGHNA and CDR2 YNFKEQ. In DNA form, the CDR3 reads TGTGCCAGCAGCCAAGCGACTAGCGGCTCCTACAATGAGCAGTACTTC. It encodes CASSQATSGSYNEQYF.

The chain is built from TRBV9 and TRBJ1-2; 7 bases are shared with TRBD1. Germline loops: CDR1 SGDLS, CDR2 YYNGEE. V was clipped by 4 bases and J by 4 bases; unmatched bases: 16. There are 17 residues in the CDR3. CDR3 residues: CASSSDYRTGLLYGYTF. DNA of the CDR3: TGTGCCAGCAGCTCCGACTATAGGACAGGCCTCCTCTATGGCTACACCTTC.

The chain employs TRBV28 and TRBJ1-2, with D hard to call. The CDR3 extends over 11 amino acids. Germline V CDR1 and CDR2: MDHEN, SYDVKM. Trimming took 7 bases from V and 8 from J, leaving 11 bases between them. The CDR3 here is CASTGLWGYTF. CDR3 DNA: TGTGCCAGCACGGGTTTATGGGGCTACACCTTC.

CDR3 coding DNA: TGCGCCAGCAGCCAAGACGTAAGGAGGGAGGTAAACACTGAAGCTTTCTTT. Translation: CASSQDVRREVNTEAFF. The chain recombines TRBV4-3 with TRBJ1-1; no clear D gene. The V gene's germline CDR1 is LGHNA and CDR2 YSLEER. V lost 0 bases and J 2 bases, leaving 16 bases between the germline ends. This CDR3 is built from 17 residues.

This clonotype was picked up one time. The CDR3 region is CASSKQGEFGEQYF. The CDR3 DNA is TGTGCCAGCAGTAAGCAGGGGGAGTTTGGCGAGCAGTACTTC. The genes are TRBV25-1 and TRBJ2-5; TRBD1 agrees at 7 bases. TRBJ2-7 explains the end of the DNA better; the J call may be wrong. The length of the CDR3 is 14 residues. CDR1 MGHDK and CDR2 SYGVNS come from the germline V gene.

This chain joins TRBV6-6 and TRBJ2-1; 12 bases map to TRBD1. Germline CDR1 reads MNHNY; CDR2 reads SVGAGI (reference sequence). V trimming: 2 bases; J trimming: 10 bases; junction bases outside the gene matches: 6. This CDR3 comprises 15 residues. CDR3 residues: CASSYGTGGEGEQFF. CDR3 sequence (DNA): TGTGCCAGCAGTTACGGGACAGGGGGCGAGGGGGAGCAGTTCTTC.

This chain uses TRBV20-1 with TRBJ2-7; 8 positions agree with TRBD2. CDR1 DFQATT and CDR2 SNEGSKA come from the germline V gene (reference sequence). The CDR3 is made up of 12 amino acids. The CDR3 region has the DNA TGCAGCGCTGGACTAGCAGGCTACGAGCAGTACTTC. It translates to CSAGLAGYEQYF.

This chain uses TRBV6-2 or TRBV6-3 with TRBJ2-5, with D unresolved. Gene TRBJ2-7 matches the end of the DNA better, so the J call may be wrong. The CDR3 runs to 13 residues. Germline assignment: CDR1 MNHEY and CDR2 SVGEGT. CDR3 amino acids: CASSTTMSGEQYF. The CDR3 DNA reads as TGTGCCAGCAGTACTACGATGAGTGGCGAGCAGTACTTC.

The chain employs TRBV11-1 and TRBJ2-7, with D perhaps matching TRBD2 (6 bases). V was clipped by 5 bases and J by 0 bases, with 32 bases between them. Germline V gene data show CDR1 as SGHAT and CDR2 as FQDESV (reference sequence). The CDR3 loop spans 21 amino acids. The CDR3 sequence: CASSTSRVGSGSTYLSYEQYF. The CDR3 bases are TGTGCCAGCAGCACAAGCCGGGTCGGAAGCGGGTCTACATACCTCTCCTACGAGCAGTACTTC.

This sequence joins TRBV5-1 and TRBJ2-5, with 10 bases lining up with TRBD1. The CDR3 is 15 amino acids. The trim removed 4 bases at V and 4 bases at J, leaving 7 bases unmatched. Looked up from germline, CDR1 is SGHRS and CDR2 is YFSETQ. CDR3 in DNA: TGCGCCAGCAGCACTCACGGGACAGGGGCAGAGACCCAGTACTTC. It translates to CASSTHGTGAETQYF.

This clonotype has only a few counts. V gene TRBV6-2 or TRBV6-3 combines with J gene TRBJ2-1; the match to TRBD1 covers 7 bases. The CDR3 has 11 residues. V gave up 7 bases and J gave up 9 bases; unmatched junction bases: 3. The germline CDR1 and CDR2 sequences are MNHEY and SVGEGT. Here the CDR3 DNA reads TGTGCCAGCAATGACAGGGCTGAGCAGTTCTTC. Residues: CASNDRAEQFF.

The V gene is TRBV4-3, the J gene TRBJ2-6; D may be TRBD2 (6 bases). Germline CDR1 and CDR2: LGHNA and YSLEER. This CDR3 region has 17 residues. V gave up 4 bases and J gave up 4 bases, with 17 bases separating them. Here the CDR3 reads CASSRGARGSGANVLTF. CDR3 DNA sequence: TGCGCCAGCAGCCGCGGGGCGCGGGGATCCGGGGCCAACGTCCTGACTTTC.

This rearrangement joins TRBV28 to TRBJ2-2, with 8 bases identical to TRBD1. Germline CDR1 MDHEN, CDR2 SYDVKM. The CDR3 has 14 amino acids. J gave up 6 bases and V 6 bases, and 6 bases lay outside the gene matches. CDR3 loop: CASRSHRGSGELFF. DNA for the CDR3: TGTGCCAGCAGGTCTCACAGGGGGTCCGGGGAGCTGTTTTTT.

This rearrangement joins TRBV12-5 to TRBJ1-2, with 9 positions matching TRBD1. The CDR3 is 23 residues long. Germline loops: CDR1 LGHNT, CDR2 FRNRAP. Trimming took 0 bases from V and 2 from J; bases not matched to a gene: 25. The CDR3 protein is CASGLVLATTGGFSGAINYGYTF. DNA of the CDR3: TGTGCTAGTGGTTTGGTACTGGCTACGACAGGGGGGTTCTCAGGCGCGATAAACTATGGCTACACCTTC.